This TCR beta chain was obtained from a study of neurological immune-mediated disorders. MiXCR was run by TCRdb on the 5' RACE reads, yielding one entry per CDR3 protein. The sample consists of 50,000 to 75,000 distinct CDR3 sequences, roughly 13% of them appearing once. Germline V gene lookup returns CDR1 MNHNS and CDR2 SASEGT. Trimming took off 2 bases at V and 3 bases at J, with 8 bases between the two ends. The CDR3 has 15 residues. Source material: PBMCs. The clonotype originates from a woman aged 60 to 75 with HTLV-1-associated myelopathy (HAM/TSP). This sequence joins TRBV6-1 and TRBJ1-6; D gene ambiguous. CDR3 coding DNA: TGTGCCAGCAGTGAAAGAGGAGTCTATAATTCACCCCTCCACTTT. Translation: CASSERGVYNSPLHF.